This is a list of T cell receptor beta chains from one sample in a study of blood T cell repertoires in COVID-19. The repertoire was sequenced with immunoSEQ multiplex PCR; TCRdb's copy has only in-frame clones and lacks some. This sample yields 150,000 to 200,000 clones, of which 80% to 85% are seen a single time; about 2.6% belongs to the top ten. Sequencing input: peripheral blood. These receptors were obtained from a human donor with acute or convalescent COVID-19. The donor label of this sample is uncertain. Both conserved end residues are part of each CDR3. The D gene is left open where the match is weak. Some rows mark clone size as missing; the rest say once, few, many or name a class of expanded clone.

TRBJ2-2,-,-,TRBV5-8,CASSFRQVNTGELFF,TGTGCCAGCAGCTTCCGACAGGTCAACACCGGGGAGCTGTTTTTT
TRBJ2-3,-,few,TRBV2,CASKGQERERGQYF,TGTGCCAGCAAGGGACAGGAGCGGGAAAGGGGGCAGTATTTT
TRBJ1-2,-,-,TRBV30,CAWSVGGGDGYTF,TGTGCCTGGAGTGTAGGGGGAGGGGACGGCTACACCTTC
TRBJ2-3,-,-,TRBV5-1,CASSLTRGGSDTQYF,TGCGCCAGCAGCTTGACTAGAGGCGGGTCAGATACGCAGTATTTT
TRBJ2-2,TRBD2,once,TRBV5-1,CATRLAGEYTGELFF,TGCGCCACGAGACTAGCGGGAGAGTATACCGGGGAGCTGTTTTTT
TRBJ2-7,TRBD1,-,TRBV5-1,CASSDRDRGGEQYF,TGCGCCAGCAGCGACCGGGACAGAGGGGGAGAGCAGTACTTC
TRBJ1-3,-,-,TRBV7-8,CASTDLGGSGNTIYF,TGTGCCAGCACCGACCTAGGGGGCTCTGGAAACACCATATATTTT
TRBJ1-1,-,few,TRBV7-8,CASIDGRRGPEAFF,TGTGCCAGCATCGACGGCAGGCGGGGGCCTGAAGCTTTCTTT
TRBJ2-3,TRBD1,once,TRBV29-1,CSHDWTGPDTQYF,TGCAGCCATGATTGGACAGGGCCGGATACGCAGTATTTT
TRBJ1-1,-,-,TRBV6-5,CASSRESEAFF,TGTGCCAGCAGTCGAGAATCTGAAGCTTTCTTT
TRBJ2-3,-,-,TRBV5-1,CASSFRQSTDTQYF,TGCGCCAGCAGCTTCCGACAGAGCACAGATACGCAGTATTTT
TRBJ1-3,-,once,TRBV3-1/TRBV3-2,CASVGGFGNTIYF,TGTGCCAGCGTCGGGGGGTTCGGAAACACCATATATTTT
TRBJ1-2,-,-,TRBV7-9,CASSLIRAWGYTF,TGTGCCAGCAGCTTGATCAGGGCATGGGGCTACACCTTC
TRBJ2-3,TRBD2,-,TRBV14,CASARLAGTDTQYF,TGTGCCAGCGCCCGACTAGCCGGGACAGATACGCAGTATTTT
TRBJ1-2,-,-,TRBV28,CASRVVGSPNYGYTF,TGTGCCAGCCGCGTAGTGGGCAGTCCTAACTATGGCTACACCTTC
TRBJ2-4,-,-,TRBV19,CASAAIGLFEGAKNIQYF,TGTGCCAGTGCCGCGATCGGCCTCTTCGAGGGAGCCAAAAACATTCAGTACTTC
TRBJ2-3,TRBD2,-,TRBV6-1,CASSEGVGSGGRTDTQYF,TGTGCCAGCAGTGAAGGTGTAGGTAGCGGGGGCCGCACAGATACGCAGTATTTT
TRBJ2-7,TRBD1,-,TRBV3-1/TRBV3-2,CASSRPGQPYEQYF,TGTGCCAGCAGTAGACCGGGACAGCCCTACGAGCAGTACTTC
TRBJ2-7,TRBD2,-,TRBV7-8,CATKERDAGGYEQYF,TGTGCCACTAAGGAGCGGGATGCCGGGGGATACGAGCAGTACTTC
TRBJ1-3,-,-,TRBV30,CAWSRSQTTASGNTIYF,TGTGCCTGGAGCCGGTCCCAAACCACAGCCTCTGGAAACACCATATATTTT
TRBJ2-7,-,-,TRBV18,CASSPPGGNTYEQYF,TGTGCCAGCTCACCACCTGGGGGCAACACCTACGAGCAGTACTTC
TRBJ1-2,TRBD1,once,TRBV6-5,CASSYLPGQEYGYTF,TGTGCCAGCAGTTACTTGCCGGGACAGGAGTATGGCTACACCTTC
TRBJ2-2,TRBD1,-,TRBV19,CASLDRGATGELFF,TGTGCCAGTCTGGACAGGGGAGCCACCGGGGAGCTGTTTTTT
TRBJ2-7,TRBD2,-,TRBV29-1,CSVDFPSGMGSYEQYF,TGCAGCGTTGATTTCCCTAGCGGGATGGGGTCCTACGAGCAGTACTTC
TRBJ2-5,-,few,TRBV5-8,CASSFSGRASYQETQYF,TGTGCCAGCAGCTTTTCGGGGAGAGCGAGCTACCAAGAGACCCAGTACTTC
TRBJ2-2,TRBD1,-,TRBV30,CAWAGTGGAGELFF,TGTGCCTGGGCCGGGACAGGGGGGGCCGGGGAGCTGTTTTTT
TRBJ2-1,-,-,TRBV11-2,CASSRTKPGSYNEQFF,TGTGCCAGCAGCCGAACTAAGCCGGGGTCCTACAATGAGCAGTTCTTC
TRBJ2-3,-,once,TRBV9,CASSVAGSTDTQYF,TGTGCCAGCAGCGTAGCAGGTAGCACAGATACGCAGTATTTT
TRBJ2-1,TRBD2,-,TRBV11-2,CASSRFRPSGGFNEQFF,TGTGCCAGCAGCCGCTTCCGGCCAAGCGGGGGGTTCAATGAGCAGTTCTTC
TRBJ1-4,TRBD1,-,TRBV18,CASSPTRGREKLFF,TGTGCCAGCTCCCCCACGAGGGGGCGCGAAAAACTGTTTTTT
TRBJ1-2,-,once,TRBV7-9,CASSSDTFYGYTF,TGTGCCAGCAGCTCCGACACCTTCTATGGCTACACCTTC
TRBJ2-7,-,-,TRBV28,CASAILSAHSYEQYF,TGTGCCAGTGCTATACTTAGTGCTCACTCCTACGAGCAGTACTTC